A selection of T cell receptor beta chains follows, all from one sample in a study of OX40 agonist ivuxolimab in advanced cancers. Libraries were prepared by immunoSEQ multiplex PCR; TCRdb keeps only in-frame clonotypes and omits some of them. Among under 100,000 clones listed, 75% to 90% were seen once. The source was CD4+ or CD8+ T cells sorted from blood, collected in a trial of the OX40 agonist ivuxolimab. The receptors were sampled from an adult with an advanced solid tumor such as melanoma, head and neck, liver or kidney cancer. Each CDR3 is given with its conserved first and last residue. The D gene is left open where the match is weak. Size is omitted from some rows. Given values are once, few, many or a class for expanded clones.

cdr3_nt cdr3_aa v_call clone_size j_call d_call
TGTGCCTGGGACCTACCCCTTCTCCGGAGGTCTAACACTGAAGCTTTCTTT CAWDLPLLRRSNTEAFF TRBV30 - TRBJ1-1 -
TGTGCCAGCAGCCTGGGGTTTAATGAAAAACTGTTTTTT CASSLGFNEKLFF TRBV7-2 once TRBJ1-4 -
TGTGCCAGCAGCTGGGGGACAGGGGCAAACATTCAGTACTTC CASSWGTGANIQYF TRBV5-6 - TRBJ2-4 TRBD1
TGTGCCAGCAGCCAGAACACCGGGGAGCTGTTTTTT CASSQNTGELFF TRBV14 - TRBJ2-2 -
TGCGCCAGCAGCTTGTTACAGGGAGAAGATACGCAGTATTTT CASSLLQGEDTQYF TRBV5-1 - TRBJ2-3 -
TGTGCCAGCAGCTTAAGACGGGGGAGCTCCTACAATGAGCAGTTCTTC CASSLRRGSSYNEQFF TRBV11-3 - TRBJ2-1 -
TGTGCCAGCAGCCCCCTGGGGGCCCCCTACGAGCAGTACTTC CASSPLGAPYEQYF TRBV11-3 - TRBJ2-7 -
TGTGCCAGCAGCCCCGCCCGGGCTAGCGGCGGAAATGAGCAGTTCTTC CASSPARASGGNEQFF TRBV9 - TRBJ2-1 TRBD2
TGTGCCTGGGGGGGCCTAAGGGAGACCCAGTACTTC CAWGGLRETQYF TRBV30 - TRBJ2-5 -
TGTGCCAGCAGCCATGGGGGCTACACCTTC CASSHGGYTF TRBV28 - TRBJ1-2 -
TGTGCCAGCAGCTTAGGGGTGAGCACCGGGGAGCTGTTTTTT CASSLGVSTGELFF TRBV7-9 - TRBJ2-2 -
TGTGCCATCAGTGAGTCGATCGGACAGGGGATGAACACTGAAGCTTTCTTT CAISESIGQGMNTEAFF TRBV10-3 - TRBJ1-1 TRBD1
TGTGCCAGCAGTGCCGACGGTAACTATGGCTACACCTTC CASSADGNYGYTF TRBV6-5 - TRBJ1-2 -
TGTGCCAGTTGCGAGGGAAGTAAGGGCAATCAGCCCCAGCATTTT CASCEGSKGNQPQHF TRBV19 once TRBJ1-5 -
TGTGCCAGCACCCTGGGGGGTGCCGGGGGCTACACCTTT CASTLGGAGGYTF TRBV9 - TRBJ1-2 -
TGTGCCAGCAGCGTAGATGAGGGGGCGCTTCCCGGGGAGCTGTTTTTT CASSVDEGALPGELFF TRBV9 - TRBJ2-2 TRBD1